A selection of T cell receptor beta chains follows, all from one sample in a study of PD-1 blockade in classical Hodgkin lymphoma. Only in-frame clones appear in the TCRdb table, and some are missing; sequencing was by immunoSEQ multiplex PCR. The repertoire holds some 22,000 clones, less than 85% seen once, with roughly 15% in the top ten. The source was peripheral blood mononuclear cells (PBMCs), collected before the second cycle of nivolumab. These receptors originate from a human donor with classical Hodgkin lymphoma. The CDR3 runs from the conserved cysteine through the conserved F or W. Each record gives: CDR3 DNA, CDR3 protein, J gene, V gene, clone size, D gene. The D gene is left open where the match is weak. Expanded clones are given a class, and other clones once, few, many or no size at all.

cdr3_nt: TGTGCCAGCAGCCCGATGGGAAATCAGCCCCAGCATTTT
cdr3_aa: CASSPMGNQPQHF
j_call: TRBJ1-5
v_call: TRBV7-9
clone_size: .
d_call: .

cdr3_nt: TGTGCCTGTAACCCCTTGAACACTGAAGCTTTCTTT
cdr3_aa: CACNPLNTEAFF
j_call: TRBJ1-1
v_call: TRBV30
clone_size: .
d_call: .

cdr3_nt: TGTGCCAGCAAACCAACGGGAGGGGTAAACTACGAGCAGTACTTC
cdr3_aa: CASKPTGGVNYEQYF
j_call: TRBJ2-7
v_call: TRBV28
clone_size: .
d_call: TRBD2

cdr3_nt: TGTGCCAGCAGCTTAGGGCTAGTGGGGGGGGAGCAGTTCTTC
cdr3_aa: CASSLGLVGGEQFF
j_call: TRBJ2-1
v_call: TRBV7-2
clone_size: .
d_call: TRBD2

cdr3_nt: TGTGCCACCAGCATGGGACTAGCGGTCTACAATGAGCAGTTCTTC
cdr3_aa: CATSMGLAVYNEQFF
j_call: TRBJ2-1
v_call: TRBV15
clone_size: .
d_call: TRBD2

cdr3_nt: TGTGCCAGCTCACCAAGGGCAACTAATGAAAAACTGTTTTTT
cdr3_aa: CASSPRATNEKLFF
j_call: TRBJ1-4
v_call: TRBV18
clone_size: .
d_call: .

cdr3_nt: TGTGCCAGCAGCCTTCTGGACAGGGACTCCTACGAGCAGTACTTC
cdr3_aa: CASSLLDRDSYEQYF
j_call: TRBJ2-7
v_call: TRBV5-6
clone_size: .
d_call: TRBD1

cdr3_nt: TGTGCCTGGATAGGGTTCTCTGGAAACACCATATATTTT
cdr3_aa: CAWIGFSGNTIYF
j_call: TRBJ1-3
v_call: TRBV30
clone_size: once
d_call: .

cdr3_nt: TGTGCCAGCAGAAAGGAGGGATCCTACAATGAGCAGTTCTTC
cdr3_aa: CASRKEGSYNEQFF
j_call: TRBJ2-1
v_call: TRBV6-5
clone_size: .
d_call: .

cdr3_nt: TGCAGTGCTAGCGGGCAGCCGCAATACTTC
cdr3_aa: CSASGQPQYF
j_call: TRBJ2-7
v_call: TRBV20-1
clone_size: .
d_call: .

cdr3_nt: TGTGCCAGCAGCCCAGGGACAGGGCAGGATGGCTACACCTTC
cdr3_aa: CASSPGTGQDGYTF
j_call: TRBJ1-2
v_call: TRBV7-9
clone_size: .
d_call: TRBD1

cdr3_nt: TGTGCCAGCAGTTTAAGCCCAGGGGGTAGCCAAGAGACCCAGTACTTC
cdr3_aa: CASSLSPGGSQETQYF
j_call: TRBJ2-5
v_call: TRBV28
clone_size: once
d_call: TRBD1

cdr3_nt: TGTGCCGGGCGACTTGGAGATACGCAGTATTTT
cdr3_aa: CAGRLGDTQYF
j_call: TRBJ2-3
v_call: TRBV19
clone_size: .
d_call: .

cdr3_nt: TGTGCCAGTAAGCCTAGCGGGAGAATCAACGAGCAGTACTTC
cdr3_aa: CASKPSGRINEQYF
j_call: TRBJ2-7
v_call: TRBV6-1
clone_size: .
d_call: TRBD2

cdr3_nt: TGTGCCAGTAGTAAATCCAGGGAAGAGACCCAGTACTTC
cdr3_aa: CASSKSREETQYF
j_call: TRBJ2-5
v_call: TRBV19
clone_size: .
d_call: .

cdr3_nt: TGCGCCAGCAGCTCCCCAGGGACAGATACGCAGTATTTT
cdr3_aa: CASSSPGTDTQYF
j_call: TRBJ2-3
v_call: TRBV5-1
clone_size: .
d_call: .

cdr3_nt: TGCGCCAGCAGCTTCACCCCCTCGGCCGGGACAGATTACGAGCAGTACTTC
cdr3_aa: CASSFTPSAGTDYEQYF
j_call: TRBJ2-7
v_call: TRBV5-1
clone_size: .
d_call: TRBD1

cdr3_nt: TGTGCCAGCAGCCCGGAGAGCGGGGAGGCCTACAATGAGCAGTTCTTC
cdr3_aa: CASSPESGEAYNEQFF
j_call: TRBJ2-1
v_call: TRBV13
clone_size: .
d_call: TRBD2

cdr3_nt: TGTGCCAGCAGTTCCCTAGCGGGTAGAGTCTACGAGCAGTACTTC
cdr3_aa: CASSSLAGRVYEQYF
j_call: TRBJ2-7
v_call: TRBV6-5
clone_size: .
d_call: TRBD2

cdr3_nt: TGTGCCAGCAGTAGGACAGGTGGGTCCTACGAGCAGTACTTC
cdr3_aa: CASSRTGGSYEQYF
j_call: TRBJ2-7
v_call: TRBV6-5
clone_size: once
d_call: TRBD1

cdr3_nt: TGTGCCAGTACTAAGACGGCGAACACTGAAGCTTTCTTT
cdr3_aa: CASTKTANTEAFF
j_call: TRBJ1-1
v_call: TRBV19
clone_size: .
d_call: .

cdr3_nt: TGTGCCATACTTACCGGGGAGCTGTTTTTT
cdr3_aa: CAILTGELFF
j_call: TRBJ2-2
v_call: TRBV7-9
clone_size: few
d_call: .

cdr3_nt: TGTGCCAGCTCACAAGTAGGGGGCACAGATACGCAGTATTTT
cdr3_aa: CASSQVGGTDTQYF
j_call: TRBJ2-3
v_call: TRBV18
clone_size: medium-sized
d_call: .

cdr3_nt: TGTGCCAGCAGTTACGCCAATTGGGGGGCGGGGGAGACCCAGTACTTC
cdr3_aa: CASSYANWGAGETQYF
j_call: TRBJ2-5
v_call: TRBV6-6
clone_size: few
d_call: .

cdr3_nt: TGTGCCAGCACCCTCTCGGTCGGAAACACAGATACGCAGTATTTT
cdr3_aa: CASTLSVGNTDTQYF
j_call: TRBJ2-3
v_call: TRBV6-1
clone_size: .
d_call: .

cdr3_nt: TGTGCCAGCAGCCAAAGCAGGGGATTCGACACCGGGGAGCTGTTTTTT
cdr3_aa: CASSQSRGFDTGELFF
j_call: TRBJ2-2
v_call: TRBV7-9
clone_size: .
d_call: .

cdr3_nt: TGTGCCAGCAGGGGCACCCACTACGAGCAGTACTTC
cdr3_aa: CASRGTHYEQYF
j_call: TRBJ2-7
v_call: TRBV25-1
clone_size: .
d_call: .

cdr3_nt: TGTGCCATCAGTGAACGGGATAATCAGCCCCAGCATTTT
cdr3_aa: CAISERDNQPQHF
j_call: TRBJ1-5
v_call: TRBV10-3
clone_size: .
d_call: .

cdr3_nt: TGCGCCAGCAGCCAAGAAGTGTGGGCCACTGAAGCTTTCTTT
cdr3_aa: CASSQEVWATEAFF
j_call: TRBJ1-1
v_call: TRBV4-1
clone_size: .
d_call: .

cdr3_nt: TGCGCCAGCAGCTTACGGACAGGGGCTTCTGGGGCCAACGTCCTGACTTTC
cdr3_aa: CASSLRTGASGANVLTF
j_call: TRBJ2-6
v_call: TRBV5-1
clone_size: once
d_call: TRBD1

cdr3_nt: TGCGCCAGCAGCAGAGGGACAGGGGCCTACGAGCAGTACTTC
cdr3_aa: CASSRGTGAYEQYF
j_call: TRBJ2-7
v_call: TRBV5-1
clone_size: .
d_call: TRBD1

cdr3_nt: TGTGCCATTCTACGACAGGGGGCGGTCACTGAAGCTTTCTTT
cdr3_aa: CAILRQGAVTEAFF
j_call: TRBJ1-1
v_call: TRBV10-3
clone_size: .
d_call: TRBD1

cdr3_nt: TGTGCCAGCAGCAACCAAATACCCGGTGAGCAGTTCTTC
cdr3_aa: CASSNQIPGEQFF
j_call: TRBJ2-1
v_call: TRBV7-9
clone_size: .
d_call: .

cdr3_nt: TGCAGCGTGGGGGGTGAGAGACTGAATGAAAAACTGTTTTTT
cdr3_aa: CSVGGERLNEKLFF
j_call: TRBJ1-4
v_call: TRBV29-1
clone_size: .
d_call: .

cdr3_nt: TGCGCCAGCAGCTCACGACTAGCGGCGTCCTACGAGCAGTACTTC
cdr3_aa: CASSSRLAASYEQYF
j_call: TRBJ2-7
v_call: TRBV5-1
clone_size: .
d_call: TRBD2

cdr3_nt: TGTGCCAGCACCTCATTAGGGTCACCCCTCCACTTT
cdr3_aa: CASTSLGSPLHF
j_call: TRBJ1-6
v_call: TRBV28
clone_size: .
d_call: .

cdr3_nt: TGTGCCAGCAGCTTCCGAGGGACGATCAATGAGCAGTTCTTC
cdr3_aa: CASSFRGTINEQFF
j_call: TRBJ2-1
v_call: TRBV11-2
clone_size: .
d_call: .

cdr3_nt: TGTGCCAGCAGCCCGATGGGGGGGTCTAGCGGGAGGCTCAATGAGCAGTTCTTC
cdr3_aa: CASSPMGGSSGRLNEQFF
j_call: TRBJ2-1
v_call: TRBV7-9
clone_size: .
d_call: TRBD2

cdr3_nt: TGTGCCAGCAGCGAGGGGAGGGGAAATTGGGAGCAGTACTTC
cdr3_aa: CASSEGRGNWEQYF
j_call: TRBJ2-7
v_call: TRBV9
clone_size: .
d_call: TRBD2